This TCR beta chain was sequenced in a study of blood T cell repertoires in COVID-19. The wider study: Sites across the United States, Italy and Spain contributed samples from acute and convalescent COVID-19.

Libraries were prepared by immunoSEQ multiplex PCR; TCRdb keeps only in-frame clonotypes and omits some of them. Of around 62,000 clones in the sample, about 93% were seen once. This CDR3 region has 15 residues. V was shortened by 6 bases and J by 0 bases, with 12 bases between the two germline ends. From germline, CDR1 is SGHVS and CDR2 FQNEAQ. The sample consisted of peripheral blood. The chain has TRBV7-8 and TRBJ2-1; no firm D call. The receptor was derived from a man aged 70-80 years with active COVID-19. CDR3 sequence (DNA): TGTGCCAGCAGACGAGATCCCAACTCCTACAATGAGCAGTTCTTC. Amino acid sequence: CASRRDPNSYNEQFF.